The rows below give T cell receptor beta chains drawn from one sample of a study of cytomegalovirus exposure and HLA in healthy donors. Using immunoSEQ multiplex PCR, the repertoire was profiled, and TCRdb retains in-frame clones only, with some absent. The sample includes approximately 150,000 clones, roughly 65% of them seen just once. Sequenced material: PBMCs. These receptors were taken from a woman under 30 in good health and CMV-seropositive. CDR3s include the opening cysteine and the closing phenylalanine or tryptophan. The D gene is left open where the match is weak. Not every row has a clone size; where given, it reads once, few, many or a size class.

>TRBD2|TRBV6-5|.|TRBJ2-1
CASSSQAGGFRNEQFF
TGTGCCAGCAGTTCCCAAGCGGGGGGGTTTCGGAATGAGCAGTTCTTC
>.|TRBV18|.|TRBJ1-4
CASSPDSNEKLFF
TGTGCCAGCTCACCGGATAGCAATGAAAAACTGTTTTTT
>.|TRBV18|.|TRBJ2-5
CASSQSQGLGETQYF
TGTGCCAGCTCGCAGTCACAGGGCTTGGGAGAGACCCAGTACTTC
>.|TRBV4-1|few|TRBJ1-4
CASSQGHYNEKLFF
TGCGCCAGCAGCCAAGGACATTATAATGAAAAACTGTTTTTT
>.|TRBV28|.|TRBJ2-7
CASSWDTNYEQYF
TGTGCCAGCAGTTGGGACACGAACTACGAGCAGTACTTC
>.|TRBV27|.|TRBJ2-7
CASSPRQTPYEQYF
TGTGCCAGCAGTCCTAGACAGACCCCCTACGAGCAGTACTTC
>TRBD1|TRBV30|few|TRBJ2-5
CAWTRQGTEAQYF
TGTGCCTGGACACGACAGGGAACGGAGGCCCAGTACTTC
>.|TRBV19|.|TRBJ1-5
CATLQGNQPQHF
TGTGCCACCTTACAGGGTAATCAGCCCCAGCATTTT
>.|TRBV7-2|.|TRBJ1-2
CASSYGTNYGYTF
TGTGCCAGCAGCTACGGGACTAACTATGGCTACACCTTC
>TRBD1|TRBV7-7|.|TRBJ1-4
CASSPTQGASYLTF
TGTGCTAGCAGCCCGACTCAGGGGGCCTCTTACCTAACTTTT
>TRBD1|TRBV7-9|few|TRBJ2-7
CASSNDRGRRAYEQYF
TGTGCCAGCAGCAACGACAGGGGGCGAAGGGCCTACGAGCAGTACTTC
>TRBD2|TRBV27|.|TRBJ2-6
CASSSSGGRWANVLTF
TGTGCCAGCAGTTCATCGGGGGGACGCTGGGCCAACGTCCTGACTTTC
>TRBD2|TRBV7-8|few|TRBJ2-3
CASSLQLAGTDTQYF
TGTGCCAGCAGCTTACAGCTAGCGGGAACAGATACGCAGTATTTT
>.|TRBV6-1|.|TRBJ2-3
CASRPRGSTDTQYF
TGTGCCAGCAGGCCGAGGGGGAGCACAGATACGCAGTATTTT
>.|TRBV5-4|once|TRBJ2-2
CASSSQVTNTGELFF
TGTGCCAGCAGCTCCCAGGTTACTAACACCGGGGAGCTGTTTTTT
>.|TRBV9|.|TRBJ1-1
CASSLTGSTNTEAFF
TGTGCCAGCAGCCTCACAGGGTCGACGAACACTGAAGCTTTCTTT
>.|TRBV11-2|few|TRBJ1-4
CASSSPPGKSPNEKLFF
TGTGCCAGCAGCTCCCCCCCGGGGAAGTCTCCAAATGAAAAACTGTTTTTT
>.|TRBV9|.|TRBJ1-3
CASSVSPGESVTIYF
TGTGCCAGCAGCGTATCACCAGGGGAATCGGTCACCATATATTTT
>TRBD2|TRBV2|.|TRBJ2-5
CASSLTGGDETQYF
TGTGCCAGCAGTCTTACGGGGGGGGATGAGACCCAGTACTTC
>.|TRBV2|.|TRBJ2-1
CASSEYQVGGPQGTFF
TGTGCCAGCAGTGAGTATCAAGTCGGGGGACCCCAGGGAACGTTCTTC
>.|TRBV7-9|few|TRBJ1-2
CASSPDRLGGYTF
TGTGCCAGCAGCCCTGACAGGCTCGGGGGCTACACCTTC
>TRBD1|TRBV6-1|.|TRBJ1-1
CASSLRDRGETEAFF
TGTGCCAGCAGTCTTCGGGACAGGGGAGAAACTGAAGCTTTCTTT
>TRBD2|TRBV10-3|.|TRBJ2-3
CAISPGTSGVADTQYF
TGTGCCATCAGTCCCGGGACTAGCGGGGTAGCAGATACGCAGTATTTT
>TRBD2|TRBV7-8|.|TRBJ2-5
CASIRREGAQETQYF
TGTGCCAGCATCAGGCGGGAGGGGGCCCAAGAGACCCAGTACTTC
>.|TRBV7-3|.|TRBJ2-7
CASSSRPSENEQYF
TGTGCCAGCAGCTCGAGGCCTAGCGAAAACGAGCAGTACTTC
>.|TRBV4-1|.|TRBJ2-7
CASRGADAYEQYF
TGCGCCAGCAGGGGGGCAGACGCCTACGAGCAGTACTTC
>TRBD1|TRBV5-1|.|TRBJ2-1
CASSLGQGVSYNEQFF
TGCGCCAGCAGCTTGGGACAGGGGGTCTCCTACAATGAGCAGTTCTTC
>TRBD1|TRBV9|few|TRBJ1-1
CASSAGQGASNTEAFF
TGTGCCAGCAGCGCCGGACAGGGGGCTTCGAACACTGAAGCTTTCTTT
>.|TRBV19|.|TRBJ1-1
CASDPGPLGDTEAFF
TGTGCCAGTGATCCCGGGCCCCTCGGGGACACTGAAGCTTTCTTT
>TRBD1|TRBV2|.|TRBJ1-5
CASSEAWTGIYSNQPQHF
TGTGCCAGCAGTGAAGCCTGGACAGGGATTTATAGCAATCAGCCCCAGCATTTT
>TRBD1|TRBV5-4|.|TRBJ2-6
CASSSGTVNSGANVLTF
TGTGCCAGCAGTTCCGGGACAGTAAACTCTGGGGCCAACGTCCTGACTTTC
>.|TRBV30|.|TRBJ2-1
CAWGITGTHEQFF
TGTGCCTGGGGGATTACAGGGACCCATGAGCAGTTCTTC
>TRBD1|TRBV15|few|TRBJ2-7
CATSREARGYEQYF
TGTGCCACCAGCAGAGAGGCCAGGGGGTACGAGCAGTACTTC
>TRBD1|TRBV4-1|.|TRBJ2-7
CASSRNEGGGYEQYF
TGCGCCAGCAGCAGAAACGAAGGGGGCGGCTACGAGCAGTACTTC
>.|TRBV6-5|few|TRBJ2-7
CASSKQVVPYEQYF
TGTGCCAGCAGTAAACAGGTTGTGCCATACGAGCAGTACTTC
>.|TRBV4-1|.|TRBJ2-7
CASSRPTGRTSYEQYF
TGCGCCAGCAGCCGCCCGACAGGGAGGACCTCCTACGAGCAGTACTTC
>TRBD1|TRBV7-7|few|TRBJ2-3
CASSQTGGTTDTQYF
TGTGCTAGCAGCCAAACAGGGGGGACCACAGATACGCAGTATTTT
>.|TRBV5-1|.|TRBJ1-3
CASSFPDSGNTIYF
TGCGCCAGCAGCTTTCCAGACTCTGGAAACACCATATATTTT
>.|TRBV7-2|.|TRBJ1-2
CASSLGQNYGYTF
TGTGCCAGCAGCTTAGGCCAGAACTATGGCTACACCTTC
>.|TRBV5-6|.|TRBJ2-7
CASSSEWRVYEQYF
TGTGCCAGCAGCTCGGAATGGCGGGTATACGAGCAGTACTTC
>TRBD1|TRBV4-1|.|TRBJ1-6
CASSQDGAGGNSPLHF
TGCGCCAGCAGCCAAGATGGGGCAGGGGGGAATTCACCCCTCCACTTT
>.|TRBV28|.|TRBJ1-1
CASSLSGIEAFF
TGTGCCAGCAGTTTGTCAGGGATCGAAGCTTTCTTT
>TRBD2|TRBV19|.|TRBJ2-3
CASGTSRGDTQYF
TGTGCCAGTGGGACTAGCAGGGGGGATACGCAGTATTTT
>.|TRBV6-5|.|TRBJ1-1
CASTERSGDEAFF
TGTGCCAGCACAGAAAGGTCGGGGGATGAAGCTTTCTTT
>TRBD2|TRBV28|few|TRBJ2-1
CASSRFDIAGGGYNEQFF
TGTGCCAGCAGTCGTTTCGATATAGCGGGAGGGGGGTACAATGAGCAGTTCTTC
>TRBD1|TRBV18|.|TRBJ1-3
CASSPHGLEGGGNTIYF
TGTGCCAGCTCACCACACGGACTGGAAGGGGGCGGGAACACCATATATTTT
>TRBD2|TRBV9|.|TRBJ2-1
CASSVGTSGSMSQFF
TGTGCCAGCAGCGTAGGGACTAGCGGGAGTATGAGTCAGTTCTTC
>TRBD1|TRBV7-2|.|TRBJ2-7
CASSGQGYEQYF
TGTGCCAGCAGCGGACAGGGCTACGAGCAGTACTTC